The clone carrying this T cell receptor beta chain was observed once. This entry is derived from a study of T cells in Graves' hyperthyroidism and ophthalmopathy. Per the germline V gene, CDR1 is SGHTA and CDR2 is FQGNSA. After removal of 5 bases from V and 3 bases from J, the junction contained 3 bases not matched to a gene. The CDR3 runs 14 residues. Exclusions: uncontrolled infection, other autoimmune disease, pregnancy, lactation. TCR beta CDR3 region amplification was performed from RNA transcripts. In the first-round RT-PCR of the TCR CDR3, the HTBI primer set was used. TCRdb reprocessed the multiplex PCR reads via MiXCR and lists one record per CDR3 protein. There are fewer than 300,000 distinct CDR3 sequences in the sample; less than 30% occur only once, and roughly 24% lies in the top ten.

Sequenced sample: blood. The source is a man aged 35-49 years with Graves' hyperthyroidism that later progressed to Graves' ophthalmopathy. The chain couples TRBV7-2 to TRBJ2-7, with 11 bases lining up with TRBD2. This CDR3 is CASSMTSGNYEQYF. The CDR3 DNA reads as TGTGCCAGCAGCATGACTAGCGGGAACTACGAGCAGTACTTC. The variable domain in full, completed from reference TRBV7-2 and TRBJ2-7, reads GAGVSQSPSNKVTEKGKDVELRCDPISGHTALYWYRQSLGQGLEFLIYFQGNSAPDKSGLPSDRFSAERTGGSVSTLTIQRTQQEDSAVYLCASSMTSGNYEQYFGPGTRLTVT.